The clone carrying this T cell receptor beta chain was counted a few times. Its target is not known. These data are taken from a study of tumor and adjacent non-tumor tissue in lung cancer. Study-level information: Patients comprised 12 adenocarcinoma, 2 squamous cell carcinoma and 1 small cell lung cancer. Study-level points and caveats: Shorter survival was associated with higher TCR diversity in tumors. In normal lung, the top 100 clones were significantly more dominant than in tumor.

Three rounds of nested PCR, following a modified ARM-PCR protocol, produced the TCRbeta library. TCRdb fed the multiplex PCR reads into MiXCR, producing one record per CDR3 protein. The top ten clones hold around a sixth of a sample with over 110,000 distinct CDR3 sequences, approximately 64% of them seen once. This sample's RNA came from whole unsorted tissue. Material for sequencing was lung tumor tissue. This receptor was obtained from a man between 60 and 75 years old with small cell lung cancer.

CDR3 region: CASSYGRASSYEQYV. CDR3 nucleotide sequence: TGTGCCAGCAGCTACGGACGTGCGAGCTCCTACGAGCAGTACGTC. The rearrangement joins TRBV6-6 to TRBJ2-7; no definite D call. Trimming cost V 6 bases and J 0 bases, with 15 bases left between them. Germline V gives CDR1 MNHNY, CDR2 SVGAGI (reference sequence). The CDR3 runs to 15 residues.